Listed here are 32 T cell receptor beta chains from one sample, sequenced in a study of shared clonotypes between healthy human individuals. Sequencing was performed with immunoSEQ multiplex PCR; in TCRdb, only in-frame clones are kept and a portion is missing. The sample gives some 2.1 million clones, approximately 94% of which show up once; roughly 1% is in the top ten. Naivety among CD8 cells was defined by CD45RO negativity and positive CCR7 selection, thereby excluding terminally differentiated effector memory CD45RA+ cells. Sequencing was performed on naive CD8+ T cells sorted from blood. These receptors originate from a man between 18 and 35 years old in good health.

The V gene is TRBV6-5, the J gene TRBJ2-7, with 7 bases fitting TRBD2. Looked up from germline, CDR1 is MNHEY and CDR2 is SVGAGI. The J segment lost 1 base and the V segment lost 2 bases, leaving 8 bases of the junction unmatched. CDR3 length: 16 amino acids. The DNA for the CDR3 is TGTGCCAGCAGTTACGGGGAGGGAGATGGTTCCTACGAGCAGTACTTC. Protein product: CASSYGEGDGSYEQYF.

V gene TRBV27 combines with J gene TRBJ2-7; D might be TRBD1 (5 bases). Germline V gene sequence: CDR1 MNHEY, CDR2 SMNVEV (reference sequence). With 6 bases removed from V and 2 bases from J, the gap between germline ends came to 14 bases. CDR3 length: 14 amino acids. The CDR3 sequence: CASRTQGGAYEQYF. The CDR3 DNA is TGTGCCAGCAGGACCCAGGGTGGGGCCTACGAGCAGTACTTC.

V usage is TRBV7-9 and J usage is TRBJ2-5, with unresolved D. V was cut by 3 bases and J by 10 bases, with 12 bases left in between. Germline-derived CDR1 and CDR2 are SEHNR and FQNEAQ (reference sequence). This CDR3 is 12 amino acids long. The CDR3 nucleotides are TGTGCCAGCAGCTTGGCGGAGAGTGACCAGTACTTC. It translates to CASSLAESDQYF.

The chain recombines TRBV6-1 with TRBJ1-4; tentatively, D is TRBD1 (5 bases). Germline V gene sequence: CDR1 MNHNS, CDR2 SASEGT. CDR3 length: 14 amino acids. In DNA form, the CDR3 reads TGTGCTAGTTCTGGGGGAACGACTAATGAAAAACTGTTTTTT. It translates to CASSGGTTNEKLFF.

Comment on this clone: The junction differs from germline at one of its ends, possibly a read error. V usage is TRBV7-7 and J usage is TRBJ2-1; 7 bases map to TRBD2. This CDR3 is built from 15 residues. Germline V CDR1 and CDR2: SSHAT, FNYEAQ (reference sequence). Written as DNA, the CDR3 is TGTGCTAGCAGCCCCCCAGGGCGGGAGATCAATGAGCAGTTCTTC. Protein sequence: CASSPPGREINEQFF.

The chain joins TRBV10-1 to TRBJ2-6; no reliable D call. Looked up from germline, CDR1 is WNHNN and CDR2 is SYGVQD (reference sequence). The CDR3 consists of 17 residues. V lost 4 bases, J lost 5 bases, and 18 bases lay in between. The CDR3 region has the DNA TGCGCCAGCAGTGTAGATACCGCACAAAGTCGGGCCAACGTCCTGACTTTC. It is translated as CASSVDTAQSRANVLTF.

With respect to this clone: In the same sample, other DNA sequences code for this CDR3. The DNA for the CDR3 is TGTGCCAGTAGTATGGTGCAGGGGAGCGAGCAGTACTTC. Its translation: CASSMVQGSEQYF. This chain links TRBV19 with TRBJ2-7; D might be TRBD1 (6 bases). CDR3 length equals 13 residues. Germline CDR1 reads LNHDA; CDR2 reads SQIVND (reference sequence). V lost 3 bases and J lost 6, with 12 bases in between.

This chain connects TRBV6-5 to TRBJ2-3, with no clear D. V lost 0 bases, J lost 4 bases, and 5 bases lay in between. CDR3 size: 13 residues. The germline V gene has CDR1 MNHEY and CDR2 SVGAGI. The chain's CDR3 is CASSYSNSDTQYF. The CDR3, as DNA: TGTGCCAGCAGTTACTCAAATTCAGATACGCAGTATTTT.

The V and J genes are TRBV21-1 and TRBJ2-5; the listed D gene, TRBD2, was not tested against the DNA. TRBV21-1 is classified as a pseudogene. The CDR3 length is 16 residues. This CDR3 is CASSQMQLAPQETQYF. The CDR3 DNA sequence: TGTGCCAGCAGCCAAATGCAACTAGCGCCCCAAGAGACCCAGTACTTC.

The rearrangement joins TRBV5-4 to TRBJ2-1; no definite D call. The CDR3 is 13 amino acids. V lost 4 bases, J lost 4 bases, and 9 bases lay in between. Germline V CDR1 and CDR2: SGHNT, YYREEE (reference sequence). For the CDR3, the DNA is TGTGCCAGCAGCACCCGGGCTTACAATGAGCAGTTCTTC. It yields the protein CASSTRAYNEQFF.

This clone was detected only once. J is TRBJ2-2 and V is TRBV10-3, with TRBD2 as a possible D gene (5 bases). V dropped 0 bases and J dropped 1 base, with 9 bases sitting between them. CDR3 length: 16 residues. The germline V gene has CDR1 ENHRY and CDR2 SYGVKD. DNA of the CDR3: TGTGCCATCAGTGAGTCATTCGGGGAGAACACCGGGGAGCTGTTTTTT. This codes for CAISESFGENTGELFF.

Here the CDR3 reads CASSPLAGDTGELFF. Written as DNA, the CDR3 is TGTGCCAGCAGCCCCCTAGCGGGGGACACCGGGGAGCTGTTTTTT. The rearrangement links TRBV7-9 to TRBJ2-2; TRBD2 matches 10 bases. Germline assignment: CDR1 SEHNR and CDR2 FQNEAQ (reference sequence). The J segment lost 3 bases and the V segment lost 5 bases, leaving 3 bases of the junction unmatched. The CDR3 is made up of 15 amino acids.

V usage is TRBV5-1 and J usage is TRBJ2-7, with D possibly being TRBD2 (6 bases). Germline assignment: CDR1 SGHRS and CDR2 YFSETQ. CDR3 length: 11 amino acids. Trimming shortened V by 7 bases and J by 9 bases, and 14 bases separated the two germline ends. CDR3 DNA: TGCGCCAGCTGGTCGGGGGTCGGGCAGTACTTC. It translates to CASWSGVGQYF.

The chain is built from TRBV6-5 and TRBJ2-1, with 9 positions matching TRBD2. This CDR3 comprises 16 residues. Unmatched junction bases numbered 2, after V lost 0 bases and J lost 2 bases. Germline values: CDR1 MNHEY, CDR2 SVGAGI. CDR3: CASSYSAGGPYNEQFF. CDR3 nucleotide sequence: TGTGCCAGCAGTTACTCGGCGGGAGGGCCCTACAATGAGCAGTTCTTC.

The chain joins TRBV19 to TRBJ2-1; the match to TRBD2 covers 7 bases. The ends lost 1 base at V and 0 bases at J; junction bases unmatched: 6. CDR1 and CDR2 (germline): LNHDA, SQIVND (reference sequence). The length of the CDR3 is 17 residues. The CDR3 is CASSIGGGYSSYNEQFF. The CDR3 region has the DNA TGTGCCAGTAGTATAGGCGGGGGATACAGCTCCTACAATGAGCAGTTCTTC.

The V gene is TRBV10-2, the J gene TRBJ2-7; no reliable D call. Trimming removed 7 bases from V and 3 bases from J, with 13 bases in between. The CDR3 covers 13 residues. Germline CDR1 is WSHSY and CDR2 is SAAADI. CDR3 region: CASIKVTRYEQYF. The DNA of the CDR3 is TGCGCCAGCATCAAGGTTACGCGCTACGAGCAGTACTTC.

The chain employs TRBV15 and TRBJ2-7; 7 positions match TRBD1. Germline values: CDR1 LNHNV, CDR2 YYDKDF (reference sequence). V trimming: 1 base; J trimming: 2 bases; junction bases outside the gene matches: 2. The CDR3 sequence is 14 residues long. Here the CDR3 reads CATSRGTGPYEQYF. The CDR3 DNA follows: TGTGCCACCAGCAGAGGGACAGGACCCTACGAGCAGTACTTC.

The gene calls are TRBV7-9 and TRBJ2-3; no clear D gene. The CDR3 is 12 residues long. V gave up 2 bases and J gave up 6 bases, with 6 bases separating them. Germline CDR1 reads SEHNR; CDR2 reads FQNEAQ (reference sequence). This CDR3 is CASSLNADTQYF. The CDR3 DNA is TGTGCCAGCAGCTTAAATGCGGATACGCAGTATTTT.

The V gene is TRBV11-2, the J gene TRBJ2-7; the match to TRBD1 covers 10 bases. In germline, CDR1 is SGHAT, CDR2 FQNNGV. This CDR3 comprises 14 residues. The junction had 5 bases not matched to a gene; V was cut back by 6 bases and J by 3 bases. CDR3 coding DNA: TGTGCCAGCAGTCGACAGGGGGCCTACTACGAGCAGTACTTC. Its translation: CASSRQGAYYEQYF.

The chain has TRBV5-8 and TRBJ1-1; maybe TRBD1 (5 bases). Trimming pared 0 bases from V and 2 bases from J, leaving 8 bases between. The germline gives CDR1 SGHTS, CDR2 YDEGEE. The CDR3 spans 14 residues. The CDR3 sequence: CASSLGRGNTEAFF. CDR3 DNA: TGTGCCAGCAGCTTGGGTAGGGGTAACACTGAAGCTTTCTTT.

The chain couples TRBV7-2 to TRBJ2-7; 7 nucleotides match TRBD2. The ends lost 5 bases at V and 0 bases at J; junction bases unmatched: 4. The CDR3 has 14 residues. Germline V lookup: CDR1 SGHTA, CDR2 FQGNSA. The CDR3 here is CASSPRDYSYEQYF. CDR3 DNA sequence: TGTGCCAGCAGCCCCCGGGACTACTCCTACGAGCAGTACTTC.

The chain uses TRBV9 and TRBJ2-7; D not certain. Germline V gene lookup returns CDR1 SGDLS and CDR2 YYNGEE. Trimming took 1 base from V and 2 from J, leaving 13 bases between them. The CDR3 sequence is 15 residues long. CDR3: CASSVSPYEPYEQYF. The DNA of the CDR3 is TGTGCCAGCAGCGTATCCCCATATGAACCCTACGAGCAGTACTTC.

As to this clone: The same CDR3 also results from other DNA sequences found in this sample. The chain links TRBV18 to TRBJ2-3; 8 bases line up with TRBD2. The trim removed 3 bases at V and 5 bases at J, leaving 4 bases unmatched. This CDR3 spans 14 amino acids. CDR1 and CDR2 (germline): KGHSH, LQKENI. CDR3 sequence (DNA): TGTGCCAGCTCACCCGGGGGGGCCGTAGATACGCAGTATTTT. Its protein is CASSPGGAVDTQYF.

The chain recombines TRBV4-1 with TRBJ2-7, with unresolved D. Deletions cut 1 base from V and 1 base from J, with 11 bases between. CDR1 is MGHRA and CDR2 is YSYEKL in the germline V gene. This CDR3 has 15 amino acids. The CDR3 nucleotides read TGCGCCAGCAGCCAAGGATCCCATGGGTCCTACGAGCAGTACTTC. It translates to CASSQGSHGSYEQYF.

The V gene is TRBV19, the J gene TRBJ1-3, with D uncertain. Germline CDR1 and CDR2: LNHDA and SQIVND (reference sequence). V lost 6 bases and J 0 bases, leaving 12 bases between the germline ends. The CDR3 runs to 15 residues. The CDR3 protein is CASSLWTGSGNTIYF. The CDR3 region has the DNA TGTGCCAGTAGCCTCTGGACCGGCTCTGGAAACACCATATATTTT.

About this clone: This same CDR3 is encoded by further DNA sequences in the sample. This rearrangement joins TRBV27 to TRBJ2-3; TRBD2 matches at 9 bases. CDR3 size: 16 residues. J gave up 2 bases and V 6 bases, and 9 bases lay outside the gene matches. Germline V lookup: CDR1 MNHEY, CDR2 SMNVEV (reference sequence). The CDR3 loop is CASSPLAGGPTDTQYF. Here the CDR3 DNA reads TGTGCCAGCAGCCCACTCGCGGGAGGGCCCACAGATACGCAGTATTTT.

The chain combines TRBV6-4 with TRBJ2-3; TRBD2 matches at 7 bases. J gave up 6 bases and V 3 bases, and 3 bases lay outside the gene matches. CDR1 and CDR2 (germline): MRHNA, SNTAGT. This CDR3 has 13 amino acids. The CDR3 DNA sequence: TGTGCCAGCAGTGAGGGGGGGTCGGATACGCAGTATTTT. Protein: CASSEGGSDTQYF.

Concerning this clone itself: This sample includes further DNA sequences coding for the same CDR3. The genes are TRBV10-3 and TRBJ2-7; D unresolved. V lost 2 bases, J lost 2 bases, and 4 bases lay in between. The CDR3 covers 12 residues. Germline CDR1 and CDR2: ENHRY and SYGVKD. CDR3 bases: TGTGCCATCAGTGAGCAACCCTACGAGCAGTACTTC. Its translation is CAISEQPYEQYF.

This rearrangement joins TRBV9 to TRBJ2-3; TRBD2 aligns across 11 bases. CDR1 is SGDLS, CDR2 YYNGEE, per germline. There are 15 residues in the CDR3. V lost 2 bases to trimming and J lost 6 bases; unmatched junction nucleotides: 5. In DNA form, the CDR3 reads TGTGCCAGCAGCGTGCAACTAGCGGGAGCTGATACGCAGTATTTT. This translates into CASSVQLAGADTQYF.

In its sample, this clone was seen a few times. This chain joins TRBV9 and TRBJ1-5, with D perhaps matching TRBD1 (6 bases). CDR1 and CDR2 (germline): SGDLS, YYNGEE. V was trimmed by 3 bases and J by 4 bases, leaving 8 bases between them. The CDR3 loop spans 13 amino acids. The CDR3 loop reads CASSGDINQPQHF. The CDR3 DNA is TGTGCCAGCAGCGGGGACATTAATCAGCCCCAGCATTTT.

The chain links TRBV4-1 to TRBJ2-7, with 7 bases matching TRBD2. Germline loops: CDR1 MGHRA, CDR2 YSYEKL. V was pared by 0 bases and J by 7 bases, with 15 bases of the junction left unmatched. The CDR3 runs 17 residues. CDR3 sequence: CASSQDRSSGPPREQYF. The CDR3 nucleotides are TGCGCCAGCAGCCAAGATCGGTCTAGCGGACCCCCGCGGGAGCAGTACTTC.

The V call is TRBV6-5, the J call TRBJ1-2; TRBD1 aligns across 7 bases. This CDR3 has 15 residues. Trimming took 2 bases from V and 8 from J; bases not matched to a gene: 11. Germline values: CDR1 MNHEY, CDR2 SVGAGI. The CDR3 loop is CASSYRPEGAGGYTF. Here the CDR3 DNA reads TGTGCCAGCAGTTACAGACCGGAGGGGGCTGGGGGCTACACCTTC.